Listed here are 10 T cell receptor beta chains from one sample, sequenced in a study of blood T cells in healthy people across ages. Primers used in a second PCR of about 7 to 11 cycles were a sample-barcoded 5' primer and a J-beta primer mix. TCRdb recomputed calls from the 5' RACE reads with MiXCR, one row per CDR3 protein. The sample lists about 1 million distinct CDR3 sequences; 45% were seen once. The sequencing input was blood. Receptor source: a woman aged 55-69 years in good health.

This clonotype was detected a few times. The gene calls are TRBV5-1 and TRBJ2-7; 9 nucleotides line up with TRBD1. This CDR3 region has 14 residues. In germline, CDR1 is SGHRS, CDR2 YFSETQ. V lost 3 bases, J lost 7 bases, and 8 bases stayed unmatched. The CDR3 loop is CASSYWTGDGEQYF. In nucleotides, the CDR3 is TGCGCCAGCAGCTATTGGACAGGGGACGGGGAGCAGTACTTC. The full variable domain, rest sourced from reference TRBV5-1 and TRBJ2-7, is KAGVTQTPRYLIKTRGQQVTLSCSPISGHRSVSWYQQTPGQGLQFLFEYFSETQRNKGNFPGRFSGRQFSNSRSEMNVSTLELGDSALYLCASSYWTGDGEQYFGPGTRLTVT.

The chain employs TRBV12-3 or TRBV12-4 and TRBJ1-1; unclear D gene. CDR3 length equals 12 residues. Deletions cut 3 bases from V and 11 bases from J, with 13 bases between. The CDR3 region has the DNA TGTGCCAGCAGTTTGGCATCCGTGCGGGCTTTCTTT. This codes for CASSLASVRAFF.

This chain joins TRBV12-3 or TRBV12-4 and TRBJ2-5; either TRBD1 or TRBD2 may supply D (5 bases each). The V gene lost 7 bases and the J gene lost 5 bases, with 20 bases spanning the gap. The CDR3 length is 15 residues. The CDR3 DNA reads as TGTGCCAGCACCCGACGTGGGGGAGAGGGCGAGACCCAGTACTTC. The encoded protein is CASTRRGGEGETQYF.

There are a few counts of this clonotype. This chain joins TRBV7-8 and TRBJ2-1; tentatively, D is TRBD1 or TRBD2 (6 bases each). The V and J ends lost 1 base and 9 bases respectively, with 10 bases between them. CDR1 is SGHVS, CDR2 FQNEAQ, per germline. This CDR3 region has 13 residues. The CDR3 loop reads CASSLGGAGEQFF. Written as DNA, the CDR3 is TGTGCCAGCAGCTTAGGGGGGGCCGGTGAGCAGTTCTTC. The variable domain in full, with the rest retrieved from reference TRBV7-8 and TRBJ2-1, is GAGVSQSPRYKVAKRGQDVALRCDPISGHVSLFWYQQALGQGPEFLTYFQNEAQLDKSGLPSDRFFAERPEGSVSTLKIQRTQQEDSAVYLCASSLGGAGEQFFGPGTRLTVL.

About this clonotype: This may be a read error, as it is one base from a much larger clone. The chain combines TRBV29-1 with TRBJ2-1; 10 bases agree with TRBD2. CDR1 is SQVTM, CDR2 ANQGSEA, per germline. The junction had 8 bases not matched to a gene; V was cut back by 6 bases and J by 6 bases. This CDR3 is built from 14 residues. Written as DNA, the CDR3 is TGCAGCGTCTCTAGCGGGAGAGGAGTCAATGAGCAGTTCTTC. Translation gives CSVSSGRGVNEQFF.

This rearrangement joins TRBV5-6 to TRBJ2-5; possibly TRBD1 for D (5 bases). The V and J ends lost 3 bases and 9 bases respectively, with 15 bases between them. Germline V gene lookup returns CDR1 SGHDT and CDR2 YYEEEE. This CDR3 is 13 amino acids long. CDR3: CASSSGSHGAQYF. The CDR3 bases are TGTGCCAGCAGCTCAGGGTCCCATGGCGCCCAGTACTTC.

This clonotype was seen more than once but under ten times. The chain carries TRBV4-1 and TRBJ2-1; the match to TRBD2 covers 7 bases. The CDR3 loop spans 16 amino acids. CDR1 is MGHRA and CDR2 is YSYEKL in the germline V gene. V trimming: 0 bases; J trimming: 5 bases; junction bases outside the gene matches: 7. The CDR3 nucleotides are TGCGCCAGCAGCCAAGATTGGCAGGGAGGGAACAATGAGCAGTTCTTC. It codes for CASSQDWQGGNNEQFF.

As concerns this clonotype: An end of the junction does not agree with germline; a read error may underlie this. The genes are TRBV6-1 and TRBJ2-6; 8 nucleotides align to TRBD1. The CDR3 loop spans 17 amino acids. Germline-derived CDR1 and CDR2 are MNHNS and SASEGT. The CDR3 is CTSSPGQGLSGANVLTF. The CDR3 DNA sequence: TGTACCAGCAGTCCCGGACAGGGCCTCTCCGGGGCCAACGTCCTGACTTTC.

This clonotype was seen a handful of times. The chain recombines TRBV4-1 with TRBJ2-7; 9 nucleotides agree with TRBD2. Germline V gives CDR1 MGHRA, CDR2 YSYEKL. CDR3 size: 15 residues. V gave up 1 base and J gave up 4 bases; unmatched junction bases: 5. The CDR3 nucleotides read TGCGCCAGCAGCCAAGGTAGCGGGAGTCAATACGAGCAGTACTTC. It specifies CASSQGSGSQYEQYF.

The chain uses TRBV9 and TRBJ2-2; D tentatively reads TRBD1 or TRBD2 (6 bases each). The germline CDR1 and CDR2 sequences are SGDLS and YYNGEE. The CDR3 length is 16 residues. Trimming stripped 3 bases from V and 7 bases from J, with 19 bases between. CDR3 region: CASSAAGGLKGGELFF. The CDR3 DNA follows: TGTGCCAGCAGCGCGGCTGGGGGGCTCAAGGGCGGGGAGCTGTTTTTT.